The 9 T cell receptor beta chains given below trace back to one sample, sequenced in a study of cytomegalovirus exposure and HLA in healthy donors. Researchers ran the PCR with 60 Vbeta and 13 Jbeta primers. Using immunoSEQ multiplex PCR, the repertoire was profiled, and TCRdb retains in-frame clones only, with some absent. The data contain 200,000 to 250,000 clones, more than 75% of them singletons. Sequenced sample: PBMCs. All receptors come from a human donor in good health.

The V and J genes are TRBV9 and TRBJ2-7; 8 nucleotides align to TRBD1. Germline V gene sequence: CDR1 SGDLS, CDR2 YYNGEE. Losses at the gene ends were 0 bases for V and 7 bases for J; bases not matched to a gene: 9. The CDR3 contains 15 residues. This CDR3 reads CASSVGTGPPREQYF. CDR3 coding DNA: TGTGCCAGCAGCGTAGGGACAGGGCCGCCGAGGGAGCAGTACTTC.

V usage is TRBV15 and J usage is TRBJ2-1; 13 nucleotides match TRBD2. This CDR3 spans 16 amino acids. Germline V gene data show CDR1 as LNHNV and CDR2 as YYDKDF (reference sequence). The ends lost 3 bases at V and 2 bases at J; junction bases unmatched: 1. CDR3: CATSSGLAGAYNEQFF. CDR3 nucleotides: TGTGCCACCAGCAGCGGACTAGCGGGAGCCTACAATGAGCAGTTCTTC.

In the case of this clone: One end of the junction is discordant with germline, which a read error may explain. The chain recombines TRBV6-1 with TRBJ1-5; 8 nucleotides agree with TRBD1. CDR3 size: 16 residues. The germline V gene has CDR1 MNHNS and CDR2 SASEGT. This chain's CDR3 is CASSEEVPGGKQPQHF. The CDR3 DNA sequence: TGTGCCAGCAGTGAAGAGGTACCAGGGGGCAAGCAGCCCCAGCATTTT.

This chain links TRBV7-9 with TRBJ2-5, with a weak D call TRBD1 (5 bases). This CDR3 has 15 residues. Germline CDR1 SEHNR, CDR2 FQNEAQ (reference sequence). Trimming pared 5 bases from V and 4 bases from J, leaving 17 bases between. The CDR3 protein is CASSRQAGLGETQYF. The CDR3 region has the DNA TGTGCCAGCAGCCGCCAAGCAGGGTTGGGAGAGACCCAGTACTTC.

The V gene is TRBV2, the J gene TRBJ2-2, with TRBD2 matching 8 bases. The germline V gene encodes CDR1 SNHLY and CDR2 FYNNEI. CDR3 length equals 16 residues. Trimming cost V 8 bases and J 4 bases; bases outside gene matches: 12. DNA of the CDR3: TGTGCCAGCGGCACTAGCGGTAGTGTGGGCACCGGGGAGCTGTTTTTT. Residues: CASGTSGSVGTGELFF. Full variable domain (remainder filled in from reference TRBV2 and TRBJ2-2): EPEVTQTPSHQVTQMGQEVILRCVPISNHLYFYWYRQILGQKVEFLVSFYNNEISEKSEIFDDQFSVERPDGSNFTLKIRSTKLEDSAMYFCASGTSGSVGTGELFFGEGSRLTVL.

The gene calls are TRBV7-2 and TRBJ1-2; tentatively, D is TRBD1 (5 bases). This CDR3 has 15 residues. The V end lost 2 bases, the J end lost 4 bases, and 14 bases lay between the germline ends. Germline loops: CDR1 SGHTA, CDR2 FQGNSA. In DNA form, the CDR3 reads TGTGCCAGCAGCTTATTAGGGGTTAAGCGCTATGGCTACACCTTC. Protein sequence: CASSLLGVKRYGYTF. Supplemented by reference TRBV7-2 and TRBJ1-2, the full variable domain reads GAGVSQSPSNKVTEKGKDVELRCDPISGHTALYWYRQSLGQGLEFLIYFQGNSAPDKSGLPSDRFSAERTGGSVSTLTIQRTQQEDSAVYLCASSLLGVKRYGYTFGSGTRLTVV.

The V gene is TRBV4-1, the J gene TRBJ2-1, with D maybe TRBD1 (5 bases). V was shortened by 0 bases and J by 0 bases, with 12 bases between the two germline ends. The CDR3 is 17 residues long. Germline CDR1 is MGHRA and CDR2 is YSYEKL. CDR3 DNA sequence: TGCGCCAGCAGCCAAGATGACAGAAGATACTCCTACAATGAGCAGTTCTTC. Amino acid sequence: CASSQDDRRYSYNEQFF.

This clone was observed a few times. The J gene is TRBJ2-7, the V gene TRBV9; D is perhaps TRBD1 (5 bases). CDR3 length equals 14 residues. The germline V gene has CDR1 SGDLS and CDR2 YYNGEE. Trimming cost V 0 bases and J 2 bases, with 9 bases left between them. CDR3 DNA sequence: TGTGCCAGCAGCGTAGTGGACAAACCCTACGAGCAGTACTTC. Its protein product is CASSVVDKPYEQYF.

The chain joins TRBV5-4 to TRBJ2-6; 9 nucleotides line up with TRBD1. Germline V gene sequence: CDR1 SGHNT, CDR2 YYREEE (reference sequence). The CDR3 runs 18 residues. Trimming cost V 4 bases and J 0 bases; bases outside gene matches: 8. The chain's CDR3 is CASSPPGQGSSGANVLTF. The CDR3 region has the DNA TGTGCCAGCAGCCCGCCGGGACAGGGCTCCTCTGGGGCCAACGTCCTGACTTTC.